Presented here are 30 T cell receptor beta chains from one specimen sequenced in a study of blood T cell repertoires in COVID-19. Clones were read by immunoSEQ multiplex PCR, and TCRdb kept only the in-frame ones, dropping some. The data contain 90,000 to 120,000 clones, about 93% of them singletons. Specimen: peripheral blood. Receptors originate from a woman aged 25 to 39 with acute or convalescent COVID-19.

This chain links TRBV9 with TRBJ2-5, with 7 bases fitting TRBD1. CDR1 and CDR2 from the germline V gene are SGDLS and YYNGEE. This CDR3 region has 13 residues. Unmatched junction bases numbered 10, after V lost 9 bases and J lost 5 bases. DNA for the CDR3: TGTGCCAACCAATCGACAGGGTTGGAGACCCAGTACTTC. Protein: CANQSTGLETQYF.

This chain links TRBV30 with TRBJ1-5; TRBD1 agrees at 8 bases. The germline V gene encodes CDR1 GTSNPN and CDR2 SVGIG (reference sequence). CDR3 size: 13 residues. The ends lost 2 bases at V and 7 bases at J; junction bases unmatched: 4. The CDR3 sequence: CAWSPGGRQPQHF. DNA of the CDR3: TGTGCCTGGAGTCCAGGGGGCAGACAGCCCCAGCATTTT.

The V gene is TRBV29-1, the J gene TRBJ1-2, with a weak D call TRBD1 (6 bases). This CDR3 spans 13 amino acids. The germline gives CDR1 SQVTM, CDR2 ANQGSEA. V was clipped by 4 bases and J by 7 bases, with 16 bases between them. The CDR3 bases are TGCAGCGTTGGCCAAGGGGCCAGGGGTGGCTACACCTTC. Encoded protein: CSVGQGARGGYTF.

This clone has just one count. The rearrangement uses TRBV18 and TRBJ2-3; D is possibly TRBD1 (5 bases). Trimming left V 5 bases short and J 4 bases short, with 16 bases between. The germline V gene encodes CDR1 KGHSH and CDR2 LQKENI. The CDR3 covers 15 residues. DNA of the CDR3: TGTGCCAGCTCAATACTTGGGCAGGGCTCAGATACGCAGTATTTT. Its protein product is CASSILGQGSDTQYF.

The CDR3 nucleotides read TGCGCCAGCAGCCAAGATGAGAGGGTAGCTCGGGAGCAGTACTTC. Its translation is CASSQDERVAREQYF. The chain has TRBV4-1 and TRBJ2-7; tentative D call: TRBD2 (5 bases). Germline CDR1 and CDR2: MGHRA and YSYEKL. This CDR3 has 15 amino acids. V was pared by 0 bases and J by 7 bases, with 16 bases between.

The chain has TRBV27 and TRBJ2-3, with a tentative D call TRBD1 (5 bases). The CDR3 spans 14 residues. Germline V CDR1 and CDR2: MNHEY, SMNVEV (reference sequence). Trimming removed 3 bases at V and 3 bases at J, with 10 bases between. CDR3 region: CASSFMGHTDTQYF. The CDR3 DNA is TGTGCCAGCAGTTTTATGGGGCATACAGATACGCAGTATTTT.

The chain employs TRBV11-3 and TRBJ2-3; TRBD1 matches at 7 bases. V lost 5 bases to trimming and J lost 1 base; unmatched junction nucleotides: 6. The CDR3 sequence is 15 residues long. Germline values: CDR1 SGHNT, CDR2 YENEEA. This CDR3 reads CASSRYGQGTDTQYF. CDR3 sequence (DNA): TGTGCCAGCAGCCGATACGGACAGGGCACAGATACGCAGTATTTT. Full variable domain (missing parts from reference TRBV11-3 and TRBJ2-3): EAGVVQSPRYKIIEKKQPVAFWCNPISGHNTLYWYLQNLGQGPELLIRYENEEAVDDSQLPKDRFSAERLKGVDSTLKIQPAELGDSAVYLCASSRYGQGTDTQYFGPGTRLTVL.

This clone was detected only once. CDR3 DNA: TGTGCCAGCAGGCTAGGGGACACTGAAGCTTTCTTT. Amino acid sequence: CASRLGDTEAFF. The chain uses TRBV6-5 and TRBJ1-1, with D possibly being TRBD1 (5 bases). The germline CDR1 and CDR2 sequences are MNHEY and SVGAGI. The CDR3 has 12 residues. V lost 6 bases to trimming and J lost 3 bases, with 8 bases between them.

The gene calls are TRBV5-5 and TRBJ1-2; D possibly corresponds to TRBD1 (5 bases). The V and J ends lost 3 bases and 0 bases respectively, with 12 bases between them. In germline, CDR1 is SGHKS, CDR2 YYEKEE (reference sequence). The CDR3 is 15 amino acids. The CDR3 sequence: CASSSNRKPNYGYTF. For the CDR3, the DNA is TGTGCCAGCAGCTCCAACAGGAAACCTAACTATGGCTACACCTTC.

The chain uses TRBV24-1 and TRBJ1-2; 7 bases align to TRBD1. Germline assignment: CDR1 KGHDR and CDR2 SFDVKD. The length of the CDR3 is 16 residues. The V and J ends lost 6 bases and 4 bases, in that order; junction bases with no gene match: 13. The CDR3 spells CATSNPDREGGYGYTF. For the CDR3, the DNA is TGTGCCACCAGTAATCCCGACAGGGAAGGAGGCTATGGCTACACCTTC.

The J gene is TRBJ2-7, the V gene TRBV5-8, with 8 bases lining up with TRBD1. CDR1 and CDR2 (germline): SGHTS, YDEGEE. After removal of 6 bases from V and 3 bases from J, the junction contained 23 bases not matched to a gene. The CDR3 contains 19 residues. The CDR3 reads CASNYARQGAVGVGYEQYF. In DNA form, the CDR3 reads TGTGCCAGCAACTACGCACGTCAGGGGGCAGTAGGAGTTGGCTACGAGCAGTACTTC.

The DNA of the CDR3 is TGTGCCAGCAGCCAAGATTCCGGGAGGGGGCGGGAACAGCCCCAGCATTTT. Residues: CASSQDSGRGREQPQHF. V and J are TRBV3-1 (or the pseudogene TRBV3-2) and TRBJ1-5; 7 bases are shared with TRBD1. Losses at the gene ends were 0 bases for V and 7 bases for J; bases not matched to a gene: 12. The CDR3 covers 17 residues. In germline, CDR1 is LGHDT, CDR2 YNNKEL (reference sequence).

CDR3 residues: CASSWGTSGPNEQFF. The CDR3 nucleotides read TGTGCCAGCAGCTGGGGGACTAGCGGGCCCAATGAGCAGTTCTTC. This chain uses TRBV5-6 with TRBJ2-1; 12 positions match TRBD2. Germline V CDR1 and CDR2: SGHDT, YYEEEE. The CDR3 consists of 15 residues. With 3 bases clipped from V and 6 bases from J, the junction kept 4 bases outside the gene matches.

This chain joins TRBV19 and TRBJ2-2; D unclear. CDR1 and CDR2 from the germline V gene are LNHDA and SQIVND (reference sequence). The germline V and J ends were trimmed by 4 bases and 2 bases, with 8 bases remaining between them. This CDR3 is built from 14 residues. CDR3 nucleotides: TGTGCCAGTAGTAGTTCTCTTAACACCGGGGAGCTGTTTTTT. Translated: CASSSSLNTGELFF.

In its sample, this clone was seen a few times. This sequence joins TRBV4-3 and TRBJ1-1; no clear D gene. CDR1 is LGHNA, CDR2 YSLEER, per germline. V dropped 3 bases and J dropped 0 bases, with 14 bases sitting between them. CDR3 length equals 16 residues. The CDR3 region is CASSQTARGMNTEAFF. The CDR3 DNA sequence: TGCGCCAGCAGCCAGACGGCCAGAGGCATGAACACTGAAGCTTTCTTT.

The chain carries TRBV6-6 and TRBJ2-6; unclear D gene. CDR3 length: 16 amino acids. Trimming shortened V by 5 bases and J by 2 bases, and 13 bases separated the two germline ends. The V gene's germline CDR1 is MNHNY and CDR2 SVGAGI (reference sequence). CDR3 in amino acids: CASSPSPQPGANVLTF. DNA of the CDR3: TGTGCCAGCAGTCCCTCTCCACAGCCTGGGGCCAACGTCCTGACTTTC.

The rearrangement joins TRBV20-1 to TRBJ1-1, with D possibly being TRBD1 (5 bases). The CDR3 extends over 11 amino acids. Germline CDR1 DFQATT, CDR2 SNEGSKA (reference sequence). V was pared by 4 bases and J by 4 bases, with 7 bases between. The CDR3, as DNA: TGCAGTGCTACAAGGGGCACTGAAGCTTTCTTT. Its translation: CSATRGTEAFF.

The chain combines TRBV6-5 with TRBJ1-2; tentative D call: TRBD1 (5 bases). The CDR3 runs to 14 residues. Per germline, CDR1 MNHEY and CDR2 SVGAGI. Trimming shortened V by 7 bases and J by 3 bases, and 15 bases separated the two germline ends. In nucleotides, the CDR3 is TGTGCCAGCACCCCGGGGGGGACCGACTATGGCTACACCTTC. Translating gives CASTPGGTDYGYTF.

The CDR3 spells CASSSGLAGETQYF. In nucleotides, the CDR3 is TGTGCCAGCAGCTCGGGACTAGCGGGGGAGACCCAGTACTTC. The chain links TRBV7-3 to TRBJ2-5; TRBD2 agrees at 13 bases. V was pared by 4 bases and J by 5 bases, with 1 base of the junction left unmatched. CDR1 is SGHTA and CDR2 is FQGTGA in the germline V gene. The CDR3 covers 14 residues.

The chain employs TRBV5-4 and TRBJ2-7; TRBD2 matches at 8 bases. The J segment lost 2 bases and the V segment lost 2 bases, leaving 9 bases of the junction unmatched. The CDR3 has 16 residues. CDR1 and CDR2 (germline): SGHNT, YYREEE (reference sequence). CDR3 DNA sequence: TGTGCCAGCAGCTTAAATACCGGGACTAGACCCTACGAGCAGTACTTC. Its translation: CASSLNTGTRPYEQYF.

V usage is TRBV6-5 and J usage is TRBJ1-4, with 9 bases identical to TRBD1. Germline values: CDR1 MNHEY, CDR2 SVGAGI. The CDR3 contains 14 residues. J lost 6 bases, V lost 4 bases, and 3 bases had no gene match. In nucleotides, the CDR3 is TGTGCCAGCAGTTCCGGGACAGGGTATGAAAAACTGTTTTTT. The encoded protein is CASSSGTGYEKLFF.

V and J are TRBV6-5 and TRBJ2-7; unclear D gene. Per the germline V gene, CDR1 is MNHEY and CDR2 is SVGAGI. Trimming cost V 0 bases and J 2 bases, with 11 bases left between them. CDR3 length equals 15 residues. The DNA for the CDR3 is TGTGCCAGCAGTTACTCGTCCGTAGATACCTACGAGCAGTACTTC. Amino acids: CASSYSSVDTYEQYF.

This clone has just one count. The V call is TRBV7-6, the J call TRBJ2-3, with 8 bases fitting TRBD2. CDR3 size: 16 residues. In germline, CDR1 is SGHVS, CDR2 FNYEAQ. With V trimmed by 1 base and J by 3 bases, 6 bases remained unmatched. DNA for the CDR3: TGTGCCAGCAGCTTAGGAAGGGCTAGCGGGACAGATACGCAGTATTTT. This codes for CASSLGRASGTDTQYF.

The chain uses TRBV19 and TRBJ2-3; 8 bases map to TRBD1. The V segment lost 5 bases and the J segment 2 bases; nucleotides outside the gene matches: 6. The CDR3 contains 15 residues. The germline V gene encodes CDR1 LNHDA and CDR2 SQIVND (reference sequence). The CDR3 nucleotides are TGTGCCAGTAGTCTCCGGGACAGGATCACAGATACGCAGTATTTT. As protein: CASSLRDRITDTQYF.

V usage is TRBV27 and J usage is TRBJ2-1; 8 bases match TRBD2. This CDR3 spans 16 amino acids. In germline, CDR1 is MNHEY, CDR2 SMNVEV (reference sequence). With V trimmed by 6 bases and J by 4 bases, 11 bases remained unmatched. The CDR3, as DNA: TGTGCCAGCAGGAAAATAAGCGGGGGTCCATACAATGAGCAGTTCTTC. Translated, it gives CASRKISGGPYNEQFF.

The V and J genes are TRBV15 and TRBJ1-5; D gene ambiguous. This CDR3 region has 13 residues. From germline, CDR1 is LNHNV and CDR2 YYDKDF (reference sequence). V lost 9 bases and J lost 0, with 9 bases in between. The CDR3 bases are TGTGCCACTAGACATGATAGCAATCAGCCCCAGCATTTT. The encoded protein is CATRHDSNQPQHF.

The CDR3 nucleotides are TGCGCCAGCAGTCCCGGGACAGGGAGCAATTTGCCCCAGCATTTT. Encoded protein: CASSPGTGSNLPQHF. V and J are TRBV5-1 and TRBJ1-5; TRBD1 aligns across 9 bases. Germline V CDR1 and CDR2: SGHRS, YFSETQ. The ends lost 5 bases at V and 9 bases at J; junction bases unmatched: 12. The CDR3 is made up of 15 amino acids.

The V and J genes are TRBV7-2 and TRBJ2-5, with 9 bases matching TRBD2. With V trimmed by 2 bases and J by 0 bases, 1 base remained unmatched. Germline V gives CDR1 SGHTA, CDR2 FQGNSA. The CDR3 covers 15 residues. CDR3 residues: CASSLSGGYQETQYF. CDR3 DNA sequence: TGTGCCAGCAGCTTAAGCGGGGGGTACCAAGAGACCCAGTACTTC. Full variable domain (outside the CDR3, taken from reference TRBV7-2 and TRBJ2-5): GAGVSQSPSNKVTEKGKDVELRCDPISGHTALYWYRQSLGQGLEFLIYFQGNSAPDKSGLPSDRFSAERTGGSVSTLTIQRTQQEDSAVYLCASSLSGGYQETQYFGPGTRLLVL.

J is TRBJ1-1 and V is TRBV28; D gene ambiguous. This CDR3 has 14 amino acids. V was cut by 2 bases and J by 5 bases, with 12 bases left in between. Germline CDR1 reads MDHEN; CDR2 reads SYDVKM. Here the CDR3 DNA reads TGTGCCAGCAGTTTACTCGGGATTTGGACTGAAGCTTTCTTT. This sequence encodes CASSLLGIWTEAFF.

This clone was observed once. J is TRBJ2-1 and V is TRBV7-3, with D possibly matching TRBD2 (5 bases). V lost 2 bases and J lost 5, with 13 bases in between. CDR1 SGHTA and CDR2 FQGTGA come from the germline V gene. The CDR3 consists of 15 residues. The CDR3 loop reads CASSLVPGSNNEQFF. The CDR3 DNA reads TGTGCCAGCAGCTTAGTCCCGGGGTCTAACAATGAGCAGTTCTTC.